This T cell receptor beta chain was identified in a study of blood T cell repertoires in COVID-19. The CDR3 runs to 14 residues. Germline CDR1 is SGHDN and CDR2 is FVKESK. With V trimmed by 5 bases and J by 3 bases, 7 bases remained unmatched. Clones were read by immunoSEQ multiplex PCR, and TCRdb kept only the in-frame ones, dropping some. The table shows 80,000 to 100,000 clones, with 70% to 90% occurring only once. The source is a man aged 50-59 years with COVID-19, enrolled during active disease. The sample consisted of peripheral blood. The chain recombines TRBV14 with TRBJ2-7; the match to TRBD1 covers 7 bases. The CDR3 here is CASSWTGRHYEQYF. The CDR3 region has the DNA TGTGCCAGCAGCTGGACAGGACGACACTACGAGCAGTACTTC.